This is a list of T cell receptor beta chains from one sample in a study of post-analysis software for immune sequencing data. TCRdb recomputed calls from the PCR reads with MiXCR, one row per CDR3 protein. The repertoire holds about 770,000 distinct CDR3 sequences, with 35% to 55% as singletons. Sequencing was carried out using blood. The receptors stem from a girl aged 10-17 years with multiple sclerosis. CDR3s include the opening cysteine and the closing phenylalanine or tryptophan. D genes are given only for firm matches. Expanded clones are given a class, and other clones once, few, many or no size at all.

CDR3 protein,CDR3 DNA,J gene,V gene,D gene,clone size
CASSYLVSTEAFF,TGTGCCAGCAGTTATTTAGTGAGCACTGAAGCTTTCTTT,TRBJ1-1,TRBV6-5,NA,few
CASSPDKGTQYF,TGTGCCAGCAGCCCCGACAAGGGTACGCAGTATTTT,TRBJ2-3,TRBV4-2,NA,NA
CASRRGTETSYEQYF,TGTGCCAGCAGGAGGGGGACAGAGACATCCTACGAGCAGTACTTC,TRBJ2-7,TRBV6-5,TRBD1,NA
CASSFGTELNYEQYF,TGTGCCAGCAGCTTCGGGACAGAATTAAACTACGAGCAGTACTTC,TRBJ2-7,TRBV5-5,TRBD1,few
CASSKASGSFEQFF,TGTGCCAGCAGCAAAGCTAGCGGGAGTTTTGAGCAGTTCTTC,TRBJ2-1,TRBV3-1,TRBD2,NA
CASSPGAALREQYF,TGTGCCAGCAGTCCAGGTGCTGCGCTGCGGGAGCAGTACTTC,TRBJ2-5,TRBV27,TRBD2,few
CASSLTGTGQPQHF,TGTGCCAGCAGTCTGACAGGGACGGGTCAGCCCCAGCATTTT,TRBJ1-5,TRBV12-3/TRBV12-4,TRBD1,NA
CASSLTSVGDEQFF,TGTGCCAGCAGCCTGACTAGCGTTGGGGATGAGCAGTTCTTC,TRBJ2-1,TRBV7-2,TRBD2,NA
CASSFATGAPRTEAFF,TGTGCCAGCAGTTTTGCAACCGGGGCCCCCCGGACTGAAGCTTTCTTT,TRBJ1-1,TRBV12-3/TRBV12-4,NA,NA
CASSAQGEGTEAFF,TGTGCCAGCAGCGCCCAGGGGGAGGGCACTGAAGCTTTCTTT,TRBJ1-1,TRBV7-9,TRBD1,NA
CASNLGEWNNEQFF,TGTGCCAGCAACCTGGGGGAGTGGAACAATGAGCAGTTCTTC,TRBJ2-1,TRBV5-5,NA,few
CSAPDPDTQYF,TGCAGTGCTCCGGACCCGGATACGCAGTATTTT,TRBJ2-3,TRBV20-1,NA,NA
CATSDPIADAYNEQFF,TGTGCCACCAGTGATCCCATAGCGGACGCCTACAATGAGCAGTTCTTC,TRBJ2-1,TRBV24-1,NA,few
CSVDGVTNEQFF,TGCAGCGTTGACGGCGTGACCAATGAGCAGTTCTTC,TRBJ2-1,TRBV29-1,NA,NA
CASSWEYNEQFF,TGTGCCAGCAGTTGGGAATACAATGAGCAGTTCTTC,TRBJ2-1,TRBV28,NA,NA
CSVVPPTDTQYF,TGCAGCGTTGTCCCCCCCACAGATACGCAGTATTTT,TRBJ2-3,TRBV29-1,NA,few
CASSPLGQGSEAFF,TGTGCCAGCTCACCGCTCGGACAGGGTTCCGAAGCTTTCTTT,TRBJ1-1,TRBV18,TRBD1,NA
CASSAPKETQYF,TGCGCCAGCAGCGCACCAAAAGAGACCCAGTACTTC,TRBJ2-5,TRBV5-1,NA,NA
CASSSPEKTGGYTF,TGCGCCAGCAGCTCTCCCGAGAAGACGGGAGGCTACACCTTC,TRBJ1-2,TRBV5-1,NA,NA
CSARGLLAGGSRKETQYF,TGCAGTGCTAGAGGTCTGCTAGCGGGAGGATCTAGAAAAGAGACCCAGTACTTC,TRBJ2-5,TRBV20-1,TRBD2,once
CSVSGTRNNEQFF,TGCAGCGTTTCCGGGACTAGAAACAATGAGCAGTTCTTC,TRBJ2-1,TRBV29-1,TRBD2,NA
CASSPGLGRPYEQYF,TGTGCCAGCAGTCCCGGTTTGGGGAGACCCTACGAGCAGTACTTC,TRBJ2-7,TRBV12-3/TRBV12-4,NA,NA